The sequence of this T cell receptor (beta chain) was determined in a study of molecular identifiers for immune sequencing clone quantification. The wider study: Four of five splits of RNA from about 20,000 or 100,000 naive CD8 cells were sequenced in replicates. Study observations and caveats: Jurkat TCR RNA spiked in from one cell reportedly remained identifiable amid about a million naive cells. Same-barcode identical TCR molecules could make highly expanded clones look smaller than they are.

This clonotype was seen repeatedly, ten times or more. Its antigen remains unidentified. Preparation of the bulk TCR libraries relied on previously described methods and listed TCR primers. TCRdb re-called the PCR reads with MiXCR, one entry per CDR3 protein. The sample has about 320,000 distinct CDR3 sequences; about 21% are singletons. V gave up 6 bases and J gave up 4 bases; unmatched junction bases: 15. CDR1 is MDHEN and CDR2 is SYDVKM in the germline V gene. The CDR3 is 17 amino acids. Sequenced: naive CD8+ T cells from blood, with Jurkat cell RNA spiked in. Documented subset: FACS-sorted CD8+CD4-CCR7+CD45RA+ naive T cells. V usage is TRBV28 and J usage is TRBJ1-1; 9 nucleotides match TRBD1. This sequence originates from a human donor in good health. Some libraries in this study had Jurkat cell RNA spiked in. The CDR3 protein is CASRGDRAEVFSTEAFF. Here the CDR3 DNA reads TGTGCCAGCAGGGGGGACAGGGCGGAGGTATTTAGCACTGAAGCTTTCTTT.